A selection of T cell receptor beta chains follows, all from one sample in a study of blood T cell repertoires in COVID-19. The assay was immunoSEQ multiplex PCR, and TCRdb's table has in-frame clones only and misses some. The sample carries about 170,000 clones, about 85% recorded once. Sequences were obtained from peripheral blood. The receptor source for this set is a man between 60 and 75 years old who had recovered from COVID-19. Each CDR3 is given with its conserved first and last residue. Fields, in order: D gene, J gene, V gene, clone size, CDR3 DNA, CDR3 protein. The D gene is left open where the match is weak. Expanded clones are given a class, and other clones once, few, many or no size at all.

-	TRBJ1-2	TRBV6-6	-	TGTGCCAGCAGCTATAGTCGGCGGGGTCAAGTTCGATCGCTGTATGGCTACACCTTC	CASSYSRRGQVRSLYGYTF
-	TRBJ2-7	TRBV4-1	-	TGCGCCAGCAGCCAAGAAGGGGCCAACTTCTACGAGCAGTACTTC	CASSQEGANFYEQYF
-	TRBJ2-7	TRBV9	-	TGTGCCAGCAGCGTAGCTAGTTCCCATTACGAGCAGTACTTC	CASSVASSHYEQYF
-	TRBJ1-1	TRBV19	-	TGTGCCAGTAGTATGGTCCCGGACACTGAAGCTTTCTTT	CASSMVPDTEAFF
TRBD1	TRBJ1-4	TRBV5-5	-	TGTGCCAGCAGAACCGACAGGGCGTTAACTAATGAAAAACTGTTTTTT	CASRTDRALTNEKLFF
-	TRBJ1-1	TRBV19	-	TGTGCCAGTACCGAGGGAGTCAAGACTGAAGCTTTCTTT	CASTEGVKTEAFF
-	TRBJ2-1	TRBV6-2/TRBV6-3	-	TGTGCCAGCAGTTATTTTCGGGAGCAGTTCTTC	CASSYFREQFF
TRBD1	TRBJ1-2	TRBV5-5	-	TGTGCCAGCAGCTTAAGCCCACAGGGGGCGGGAAGGTATGGCTACACCTTC	CASSLSPQGAGRYGYTF
TRBD2	TRBJ2-3	TRBV3-1/TRBV3-2	few	TGTGCCAGCAGCCAATCCCCCAGCGGGGGGTCCTACACAGATACGCAGTATTTT	CASSQSPSGGSYTDTQYF
TRBD2	TRBJ2-3	TRBV6-2/TRBV6-3	-	TGTGCCAGCAGCCCTGGACTAGCGGGGGAAACAGATACGCAGTATTTT	CASSPGLAGETDTQYF
TRBD1	TRBJ1-4	TRBV19	-	TGTGCCAGTAGCCTGGACAGGGATGTCGAAAAACTGTTTTTT	CASSLDRDVEKLFF
-	TRBJ2-1	TRBV19	few	TGTGCCAGTAGTATAGGACAGGCCCTAGACTCCTACAATGAGCAGTTCTTC	CASSIGQALDSYNEQFF
-	TRBJ1-2	TRBV18	-	TGTGCCAGCTCACCACCGTACAGGGATCGCTACACCTTC	CASSPPYRDRYTF
TRBD1	TRBJ1-2	TRBV24-1	-	TGTGCCACCAGTGCCTCGGACAGGCCTTATGGCTACACCTTC	CATSASDRPYGYTF
-	TRBJ2-7	TRBV20-1	-	TGCAGTGCTAGTATCCGCAGGGCTAGTAGGGTTGAGCAGTACTTC	CSASIRRASRVEQYF
TRBD1	TRBJ1-4	TRBV29-1	-	TGCAGCGTGCGGGACAGGGTACGGGAAAAACTGTTTTTT	CSVRDRVREKLFF
TRBD1	TRBJ2-2	TRBV9	few	TGTGCCAGCAGCGTAGGGACAGGGAGGTACACCGGGGAGCTGTTTTTT	CASSVGTGRYTGELFF
-	TRBJ2-1	TRBV9	-	TGTGCCAGCAGCGCATCCGGGGTGGGAAATGAGCAGTTCTTC	CASSASGVGNEQFF
TRBD1	TRBJ1-6	TRBV19	-	TGTGCCAGTAGTATAGGTCCGGGACAGGGGTCCTATAATTCACCCCTCCACTTT	CASSIGPGQGSYNSPLHF
TRBD2	TRBJ2-5	TRBV9	-	TGTGCCAGCAGCGTAGGGGTTAGCGGGGTACAAGAGACCCAGTACTTC	CASSVGVSGVQETQYF